The 3 T cell receptor beta chains listed next were all sequenced from one sample in a study of T cell changes during pregnancy in multiple sclerosis. Using immunoSEQ multiplex PCR, the repertoire was profiled, and TCRdb retains in-frame clones only, with some absent. The repertoire holds roughly 34,000 clones, with approximately 91% as singletons. The sequences come from peripheral blood, collected in the second trimester of pregnancy. The source is a female donor in good health, enrolled as a control in a pregnancy study.

The chain employs TRBV6-6 and TRBJ2-3, with D possibly matching TRBD1 (5 bases). Trimming left V 5 bases short and J 2 bases short, with 11 bases between. Germline V gene lookup returns CDR1 MNHNY and CDR2 SVGAGI (reference sequence). The CDR3 extends over 14 amino acids. For the CDR3, the DNA is TGTGCCAGCAGTCTCCCGACAGACACAGATACGCAGTATTTT. It translates to CASSLPTDTDTQYF.

The chain recombines TRBV28 with TRBJ1-2; possible D gene TRBD1, 5 bases. Germline CDR1 MDHEN, CDR2 SYDVKM. The CDR3 spans 17 residues. V was shortened by 6 bases and J by 1 base, with 21 bases between the two germline ends. The CDR3 DNA follows: TGTGCCAGCAGCACGGTCCTCCAGGGATATTTTAACTATGGCTACACCTTC. Translating gives CASSTVLQGYFNYGYTF.

The V and J genes are TRBV11-2 and TRBJ1-2, with 7 bases fitting TRBD1. The CDR3 runs to 16 residues. Germline CDR1 SGHAT, CDR2 FQNNGV. Trimming cost V 3 bases and J 4 bases; bases outside gene matches: 11. CDR3 coding DNA: TGTGCCAGCAGCTTGAGTTATTTACAGGGGCTCTATGGCTACACCTTC. It codes for CASSLSYLQGLYGYTF.